The 29 T cell receptor beta chains in this list originate from one sample, sequenced in a study of Graves' ophthalmopathy and Graves' hyperthyroidism. The authors amplified TCR beta CDR3 regions from RNA transcripts. HTBI primers were employed in first-round RT-PCR, then a second-round multiplex PCR followed. Each CDR3 protein gets one entry after TCRdb re-called the multiplex PCR reads with MiXCR. This table has approximately 1.2 million distinct CDR3 sequences, 35% to 40% appearing once. Specimen: peripheral blood or thyroid tissue (not recorded which). The receptor source for this set is an adult man with Graves' hyperthyroidism.

The chain is built from TRBV10-3 and TRBJ2-5, with TRBD2 identical over 8 bases. The junction had 2 bases not matched to a gene; V was cut back by 4 bases and J by 1 base. The CDR3 extends over 14 amino acids. CDR1 is ENHRY and CDR2 is SYGVKD in the germline V gene. Written as DNA, the CDR3 is TGTGCCATCAGTGCCGGGACTAGCCAAGAGACCCAGTACTTC. This gives the protein CAISAGTSQETQYF.

The V call is TRBV30, the J call TRBJ2-7; D unresolved. The CDR3 is 13 amino acids. The germline gives CDR1 GTSNPN, CDR2 SVGIG (reference sequence). V was cut by 0 bases and J by 9 bases, with 15 bases left in between. CDR3 nucleotide sequence: TGTGCCTGGAGTGTACCTCATGGGTTGGGGCAGTACTTC. Translated: CAWSVPHGLGQYF. The full variable domain, completed using reference TRBV30 and TRBJ2-7, is SQTIHQWPATLVQPVGSPLSLECTVEGTSNPNLYWYRQAAGRGLQLLFYSVGIGQISSEVPQNLSASRPQDRQFILSSKKLLLSDSGFYLCAWSVPHGLGQYFGPGTRLTVT.

As to this clonotype: Given a much more abundant clone one base away, this may be a read error. The chain employs TRBV20-1 and TRBJ2-5; no definite D call. The CDR3 consists of 13 residues. Germline loops: CDR1 DFQATT, CDR2 SNEGSKA (reference sequence). This chain's CDR3 is CSALGLYQEAQYF. In DNA, the CDR3 is TGCAGTGCCCTGGGCCTGTACCAAGAGGCCCAGTACTTC.

This clonotype was counted at least ten times. The chain combines TRBV29-1 with TRBJ1-2; D unresolved. Trimming removed 1 base from V and 8 bases from J, with 14 bases in between. CDR3 length: 13 residues. Germline V gene lookup returns CDR1 SQVTM and CDR2 ANQGSEA. CDR3 loop: CSVEGASVGGYTF. The CDR3 DNA reads TGCAGCGTTGAAGGAGCGTCTGTTGGAGGCTACACCTTC.

This clonotype was detected ten times or more. The chain couples TRBV7-7 to TRBJ2-7, with 8 nucleotides matching TRBD1. CDR1 and CDR2 from the germline V gene are SSHAT and FNYEAQ (reference sequence). The CDR3 extends over 15 amino acids. Trimming cost V 1 base and J 0 bases; bases outside gene matches: 2. The CDR3 bases are TGTGCCAGCAGCTTAGGGACAGGGATCTCCTACGAGCAGTACTTC. It encodes CASSLGTGISYEQYF.

The sample holds many counts of this clonotype. This chain connects TRBV9 to TRBJ2-7, with TRBD2 as a possible D gene (6 bases). The CDR3 runs to 14 residues. CDR1 and CDR2 from the germline V gene are SGDLS and YYNGEE. The ends were cut back, 1 base at V and 2 bases at J, with 10 bases in the middle. The CDR3 coding sequence is TGTGCCAGCAGCGTATGGACTAACGCCTACGAGCAGTACTTC. This codes for CASSVWTNAYEQYF. Drawing the rest from reference TRBV9 and TRBJ2-7, the complete variable domain is DSGVTQTPKHLITATGQRVTLRCSPRSGDLSVYWYQQSLDQGLQFLIQYYNGEERAKGNILERFSAQQFPDLHSELNLSSLELGDSALYFCASSVWTNAYEQYFGPGTRLTVT.

The chain is built from TRBV5-5 and TRBJ2-2; D remains unclear. V was shortened by 5 bases and J by 1 base, with 9 bases between the two germline ends. The CDR3 has 14 residues. CDR1 SGHKS and CDR2 YYEKEE come from the germline V gene (reference sequence). CDR3 nucleotides: TGTGCCAGCAGGATTGCGATGAACACCGGGGAGCTGTTTTTT. It specifies CASRIAMNTGELFF. The complete variable domain, with remaining parts taken from reference TRBV5-5 and TRBJ2-2, reads DAGVTQSPTHLIKTRGQQVTLRCSPISGHKSVSWYQQVLGQGPQFIFQYYEKEERGRGNFPDRFSARQFPNYSSELNVNALLLGDSALYLCASRIAMNTGELFFGEGSRLTVL.

This clonotype was seen a handful of times. The chain uses TRBV4-3 and TRBJ2-7; tentatively, D is TRBD1 (5 bases). The germline V gene has CDR1 LGHNA and CDR2 YSLEER. CDR3 length: 15 residues. The germline V and J ends were trimmed by 4 bases and 0 bases, with 13 bases remaining between them. The CDR3 DNA reads TGCGCCAGCAGCCGAATCGCACAGGCCTCCTACGAGCAGTACTTC. It encodes CASSRIAQASYEQYF.

The table lists this clonotype with a count of one. This rearrangement joins TRBV7-8 to TRBJ2-5; 12 bases fit TRBD2. Losses at the gene ends were 1 base for V and 11 bases for J; bases not matched to a gene: 14. The CDR3 covers 17 residues. Germline loops: CDR1 SGHVS, CDR2 FQNEAQ. The CDR3 loop is CASSLGTSGTASREQYF. The CDR3 bases are TGTGCCAGCAGCTTAGGGACTAGCGGGACAGCGTCCCGGGAGCAGTACTTC.

The V call is TRBV29-1, the J call TRBJ1-1; D is uncertain. CDR3 length: 12 residues. Trimming took off 8 bases at V and 1 base at J, with 11 bases between the two ends. Germline assignment: CDR1 SQVTM and CDR2 ANQGSEA. The CDR3 sequence is CSRGSANTEAFF. The CDR3 DNA reads as TGCAGCCGGGGTTCGGCGAACACTGAAGCTTTCTTT.

This clonotype was recorded at least ten times. The rearrangement links TRBV7-6 to TRBJ1-5; D gene ambiguous. V was shortened by 2 bases and J by 7 bases, with 9 bases between the two germline ends. The CDR3 is 13 residues long. The V gene's germline CDR1 is SGHVS and CDR2 FNYEAQ. CDR3 nucleotide sequence: TGTGCCAGCAGCTTACAGGAAGCCCAGCCCCAGCATTTT. This encodes CASSLQEAQPQHF.

This clonotype was found many times. The chain joins TRBV5-1 to TRBJ2-7, with D hard to call. V was pared by 2 bases and J by 5 bases, with 14 bases between. Germline CDR1 SGHRS, CDR2 YFSETQ. This CDR3 comprises 14 residues. DNA for the CDR3: TGCGCCAGCAGCTTTCAGGTGGGTTTCGACGAGCAGTACTTC. Its protein product is CASSFQVGFDEQYF.

The CDR3 is CASTLGRTAYGYTF. The DNA of the CDR3 is TGTGCCAGCACCCTCGGCCGGACGGCTTATGGCTACACCTTC. V usage is TRBV7-8 and J usage is TRBJ1-2; D is ambiguous. Trimming took 7 bases from V and 5 from J, leaving 17 bases between them. This CDR3 spans 14 amino acids. Germline V CDR1 and CDR2: SGHVS, FQNEAQ.

This clonotype was seen only a few times. V and J are TRBV29-1 and TRBJ2-2, with D perhaps matching TRBD1 (6 bases). The V gene's germline CDR1 is SQVTM and CDR2 ANQGSEA. This CDR3 has 15 amino acids. The ends were cut back, 6 bases at V and 6 bases at J, with 20 bases in the middle. The CDR3 reads CSVSPGQGFAGELFF. In DNA form, the CDR3 reads TGCAGCGTGAGCCCCGGGCAGGGGTTTGCCGGGGAGCTGTTTTTT.

This clonotype has just a few counts. The chain combines TRBV10-3 with TRBJ1-5; possible D gene TRBD1, 5 bases. The CDR3 sequence is 14 residues long. V lost 10 bases, J lost 4 bases, and 17 bases lay in between. Germline CDR1 is ENHRY and CDR2 is SYGVKD. The CDR3 coding sequence is TGTGCCACCCAGGGCGACAGTTTAAATCAGCCCCAGCATTTT. Translating it yields CATQGDSLNQPQHF.

The chain combines TRBV15 with TRBJ1-4; D is unresolved. This CDR3 spans 16 amino acids. Trimming took 0 bases from V and 3 from J, leaving 11 bases between them. Germline lookup yields CDR1 LNHNV and CDR2 YYDKDF (reference sequence). Here the CDR3 reads CATSRDPGEANEKLFF. CDR3 DNA: TGTGCCACCAGCAGAGATCCCGGGGAGGCTAATGAAAAACTGTTTTTT.

This clonotype came up a few times. The V gene is TRBV5-1, the J gene TRBJ2-7; 9 bases are shared with TRBD2. This CDR3 region has 15 residues. The V gene's germline CDR1 is SGHRS and CDR2 YFSETQ. V lost 2 bases, J lost 3 bases, and 6 bases stayed unmatched. The CDR3 here is CASSFTGLANYEQYF. The CDR3 DNA reads as TGCGCCAGCAGCTTCACGGGACTAGCAAACTACGAGCAGTACTTC.

This clonotype was observed a few times. The chain is built from TRBV11-2 and TRBJ2-7; 10 bases agree with TRBD2. Germline V gene lookup returns CDR1 SGHAT and CDR2 FQNNGV. The CDR3 covers 15 residues. J lost 4 bases, V lost 5 bases, and 8 bases had no gene match. This chain's CDR3 is CASSTERGGGYEQYF. The CDR3 coding sequence is TGTGCCAGCAGCACCGAGCGGGGGGGCGGGTACGAGCAGTACTTC.

This clonotype was seen many times. The chain is built from TRBV2 and TRBJ1-1; D remains unclear. This CDR3 has 12 residues. Between the trimmed V and J ends, which lost 5 bases and 1 base, there was a span of 5 bases. The germline gives CDR1 SNHLY, CDR2 FYNNEI. CDR3 DNA: TGTGCCAGCAGTTATCCGAACACTGAAGCTTTCTTT. This sequence encodes CASSYPNTEAFF.

In this sample, this clonotype turned up a few times. This may stem from a read error, because a much larger clone lies one nucleotide away. J is TRBJ1-2 and V is TRBV7-9; TRBD1 matches at 7 bases. The length of the CDR3 is 17 residues. V dropped 4 bases and J dropped 4; count of bases not matched to a gene: 15. Germline values: CDR1 SEHNR, CDR2 FQNEAQ (reference sequence). CDR3 amino acids: CASSSSDRAGWSYGYTF. Here the CDR3 DNA reads TGTGCCAGCAGCTCGAGCGACAGGGCCGGATGGAGCTATGGCTACACCTTC.

J is TRBJ1-5 and V is TRBV4-2, with TRBD1 identical over 7 bases. The CDR3 loop spans 16 amino acids. Looked up from germline, CDR1 is LGHNA and CDR2 is YNFKEQ. J gave up 7 bases and V 1 base, and 10 bases lay outside the gene matches. The CDR3: CASSQAGRGLDQPQHF. CDR3 bases: TGTGCCAGCAGCCAAGCTGGGAGGGGGCTAGACCAGCCCCAGCATTTT.

The chain's CDR3 is CASGKTGPSHF. CDR3 in DNA: TGTGCCAGCGGGAAGACCGGACCGTCGCATTTT. The gene calls are TRBV10-3 and TRBJ1-5, with D unclear. There are 11 residues in the CDR3. Germline V CDR1 and CDR2: ENHRY, SYGVKD. V was cut by 10 bases and J by 15 bases, with 19 bases left in between.

This clonotype showed up many times. V and J are TRBV4-3 and TRBJ2-5, with 7 positions matching TRBD1. The CDR3 consists of 14 residues. With V trimmed by 4 bases and J by 4 bases, 6 bases remained unmatched. Germline lookup yields CDR1 LGHNA and CDR2 YSLEER. CDR3: CASSLQGQRETQYF. Here the CDR3 DNA reads TGCGCCAGCAGCCTCCAGGGACAGCGAGAGACCCAGTACTTC.

This clonotype was detected ten times or more. The chain joins TRBV19 to TRBJ1-6; 10 positions agree with TRBD1. V trimming: 8 bases; J trimming: 0 bases; junction bases outside the gene matches: 7. The CDR3 totals 17 residues. CDR1 LNHDA and CDR2 SQIVND come from the germline V gene (reference sequence). DNA for the CDR3: TGTGCCAGTTCCGGGACAGGGGCAAGCTCCTATAATTCACCCCTCCACTTT. This codes for CASSGTGASSYNSPLHF. Variable domain in full (rest from reference TRBV19 and TRBJ1-6): DGGITQSPKYLFRKEGQNVTLSCEQNLNHDAMYWYRQDPGQGLRLIYYSQIVNDFQKGDIAEGYSVSREKKESFPLTVTSAQKNPTAFYLCASSGTGASSYNSPLHFGNGTRLTVT.

The chain recombines TRBV25-1 with TRBJ1-5; possible D gene TRBD1, 5 bases. Trimming removed 4 bases from V and 2 bases from J, with 15 bases in between. Germline V gene sequence: CDR1 MGHDK, CDR2 SYGVNS. This CDR3 comprises 16 residues. The CDR3 coding sequence is TGTGCCAGCAGTGCTAGAAGTTGGGGCGGCAATCAGCCCCAGCATTTT. It translates to CASSARSWGGNQPQHF.

The chain links TRBV7-2 to TRBJ2-2, with TRBD2 as a possible D gene (6 bases). In germline, CDR1 is SGHTA, CDR2 FQGNSA. The germline V and J ends were trimmed by 6 bases and 7 bases, with 15 bases remaining between them. The CDR3 extends over 14 amino acids. CDR3 in amino acids: CASSYWDFDGELFF. CDR3 nucleotide sequence: TGTGCCAGCAGTTACTGGGACTTTGACGGGGAGCTGTTTTTT.

The genes are TRBV20-1 and TRBJ2-5, with D possibly being TRBD1 or TRBD2 (5 bases each). The CDR3 is made up of 14 amino acids. V was cut by 1 base and J by 2 bases, with 11 bases left in between. Germline CDR1 DFQATT, CDR2 SNEGSKA (reference sequence). The CDR3 bases are TGCAGTGCTAGAGCGACGTGGGGGCAAGAGACCCAGTACTTC. Translation gives CSARATWGQETQYF.

This clonotype came up many times. This sequence joins TRBV7-9 and TRBJ1-2; D possibly corresponds to TRBD1 (6 bases). The V end lost 2 bases, the J end lost 2 bases, and 15 bases lay between the germline ends. Germline V gene sequence: CDR1 SEHNR, CDR2 FQNEAQ (reference sequence). This CDR3 comprises 16 residues. The CDR3 region has the DNA TGTGCCAGCAGCTTAAATGGGCAGGGGAGGAACTATGGCTACACCTTC. Translating it yields CASSLNGQGRNYGYTF.

This clonotype has ten or more counts. V is TRBV10-3 and J is TRBJ2-7; 9 nucleotides line up with TRBD1. After removal of 4 bases from V and 3 bases from J, the junction contained 4 bases not matched to a gene. The CDR3 loop spans 14 amino acids. Germline values: CDR1 ENHRY, CDR2 SYGVKD. The DNA for the CDR3 is TGTGCCATCAGTGCCACGGACAGGGGCTACGAGCAGTACTTC. Protein product: CAISATDRGYEQYF.